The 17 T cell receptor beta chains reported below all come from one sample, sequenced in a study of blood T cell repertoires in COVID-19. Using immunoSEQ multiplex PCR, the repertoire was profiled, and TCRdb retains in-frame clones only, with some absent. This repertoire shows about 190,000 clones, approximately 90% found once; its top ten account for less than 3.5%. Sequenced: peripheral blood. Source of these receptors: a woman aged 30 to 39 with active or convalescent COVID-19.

The CDR3 region is CASSSRRGGADTQYF. The CDR3 bases are TGTGCCAGCAGTTCCCGTCGGGGGGGCGCAGATACGCAGTATTTT. The J gene is TRBJ2-3, the V gene TRBV28; the match to TRBD2 covers 8 bases. V lost 4 bases, J lost 4 bases, and 7 bases stayed unmatched. In germline, CDR1 is MDHEN, CDR2 SYDVKM. CDR3 length: 15 residues.

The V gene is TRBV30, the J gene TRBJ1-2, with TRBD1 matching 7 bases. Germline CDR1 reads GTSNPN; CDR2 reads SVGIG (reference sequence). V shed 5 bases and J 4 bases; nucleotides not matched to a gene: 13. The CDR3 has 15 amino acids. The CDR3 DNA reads TGTGCCTGGGTCCGATTCCCCGGGACAGCCTATGGCTACACCTTC. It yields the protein CAWVRFPGTAYGYTF.

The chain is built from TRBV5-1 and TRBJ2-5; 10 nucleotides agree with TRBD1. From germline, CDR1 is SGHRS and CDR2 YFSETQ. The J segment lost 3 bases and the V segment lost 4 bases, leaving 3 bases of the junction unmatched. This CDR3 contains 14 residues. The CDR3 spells CASSRGTGEETQYF. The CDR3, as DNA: TGCGCCAGCAGCAGAGGGACAGGGGAAGAGACCCAGTACTTC.

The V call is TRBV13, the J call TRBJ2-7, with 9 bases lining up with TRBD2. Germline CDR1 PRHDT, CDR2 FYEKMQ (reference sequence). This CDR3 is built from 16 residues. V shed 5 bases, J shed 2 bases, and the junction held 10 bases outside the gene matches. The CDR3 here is CASSGLGLAEAYEQYF. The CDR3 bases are TGTGCCAGCAGCGGCTTGGGACTAGCAGAAGCCTACGAGCAGTACTTC.

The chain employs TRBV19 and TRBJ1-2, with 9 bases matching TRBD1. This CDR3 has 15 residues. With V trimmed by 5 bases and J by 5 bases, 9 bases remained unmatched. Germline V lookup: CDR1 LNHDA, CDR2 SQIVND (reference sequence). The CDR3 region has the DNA TGTGCCAGTAGTCTCACCCCGGGACAGGGTTATGGCTACACCTTC. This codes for CASSLTPGQGYGYTF. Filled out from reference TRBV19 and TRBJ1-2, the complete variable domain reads DGGITQSPKYLFRKEGQNVTLSCEQNLNHDAMYWYRQDPGQGLRLIYYSQIVNDFQKGDIAEGYSVSREKKESFPLTVTSAQKNPTAFYLCASSLTPGQGYGYTFGSGTRLTVV.

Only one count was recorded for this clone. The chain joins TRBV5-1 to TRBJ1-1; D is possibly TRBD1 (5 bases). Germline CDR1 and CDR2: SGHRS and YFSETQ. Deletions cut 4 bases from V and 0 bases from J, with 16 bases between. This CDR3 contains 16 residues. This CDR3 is CASSPPSGGLNTEAFF. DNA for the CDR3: TGCGCCAGCAGCCCTCCCTCGGGGGGTCTGAACACTGAAGCTTTCTTT. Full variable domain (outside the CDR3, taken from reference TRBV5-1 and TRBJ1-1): KAGVTQTPRYLIKTRGQQVTLSCSPISGHRSVSWYQQTPGQGLQFLFEYFSETQRNKGNFPGRFSGRQFSNSRSEMNVSTLELGDSALYLCASSPPSGGLNTEAFFGQGTRLTVV.

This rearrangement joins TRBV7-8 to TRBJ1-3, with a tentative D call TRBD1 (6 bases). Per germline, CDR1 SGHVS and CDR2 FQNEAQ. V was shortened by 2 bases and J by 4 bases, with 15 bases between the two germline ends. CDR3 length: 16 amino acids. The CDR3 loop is CASSLWSGARGNTIYF. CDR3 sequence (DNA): TGTGCCAGCAGCTTATGGTCAGGGGCACGGGGAAACACCATATATTTT.

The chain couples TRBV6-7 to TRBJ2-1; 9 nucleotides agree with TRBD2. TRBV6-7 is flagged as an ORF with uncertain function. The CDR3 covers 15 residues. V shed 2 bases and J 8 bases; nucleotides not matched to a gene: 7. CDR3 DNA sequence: TGTGCCAGCAGTTACGGGTCTAGCGGGAACCATGAGCAGTTCTTC. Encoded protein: CASSYGSSGNHEQFF.

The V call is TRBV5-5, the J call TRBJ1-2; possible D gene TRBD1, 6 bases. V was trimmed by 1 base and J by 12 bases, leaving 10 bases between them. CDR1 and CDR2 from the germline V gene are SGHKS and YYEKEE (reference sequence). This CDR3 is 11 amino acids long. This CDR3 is CASSLPGQDTF. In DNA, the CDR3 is TGTGCCAGCAGCTTGCCGGGACAAGACACCTTC. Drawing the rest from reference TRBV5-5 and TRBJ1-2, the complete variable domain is DAGVTQSPTHLIKTRGQQVTLRCSPISGHKSVSWYQQVLGQGPQFIFQYYEKEERGRGNFPDRFSARQFPNYSSELNVNALLLGDSALYLCASSLPGQDTFGSGTRLTVV.

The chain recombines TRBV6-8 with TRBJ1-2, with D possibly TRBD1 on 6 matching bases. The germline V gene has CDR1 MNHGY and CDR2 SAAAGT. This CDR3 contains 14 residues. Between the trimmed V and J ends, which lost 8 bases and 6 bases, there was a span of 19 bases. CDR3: CASRGGTGVDGYTF. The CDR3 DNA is TGTGCCAGCCGTGGGGGCACCGGGGTGGATGGCTACACCTTC.

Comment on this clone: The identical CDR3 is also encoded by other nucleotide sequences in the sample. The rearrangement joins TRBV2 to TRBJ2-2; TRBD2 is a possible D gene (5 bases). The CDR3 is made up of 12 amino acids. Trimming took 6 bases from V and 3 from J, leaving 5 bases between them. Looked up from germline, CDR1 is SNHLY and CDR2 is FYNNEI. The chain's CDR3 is CASRRDTGELFF. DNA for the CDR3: TGTGCCAGCAGGAGGGACACCGGGGAGCTGTTTTTT.

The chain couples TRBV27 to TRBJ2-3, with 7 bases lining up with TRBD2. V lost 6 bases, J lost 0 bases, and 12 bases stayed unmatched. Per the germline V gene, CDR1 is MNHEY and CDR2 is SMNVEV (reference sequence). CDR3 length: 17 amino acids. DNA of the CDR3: TGTGCCAGCAGGCCATCGGCGGGAGTGGCTAGCACAGATACGCAGTATTTT. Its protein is CASRPSAGVASTDTQYF.

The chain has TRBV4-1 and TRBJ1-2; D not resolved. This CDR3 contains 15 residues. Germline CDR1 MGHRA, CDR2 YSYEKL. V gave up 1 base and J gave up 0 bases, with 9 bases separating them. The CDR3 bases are TGCGCCAGCAGCCAAGGACAAAACCCTAACTATGGCTACACCTTC. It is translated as CASSQGQNPNYGYTF.

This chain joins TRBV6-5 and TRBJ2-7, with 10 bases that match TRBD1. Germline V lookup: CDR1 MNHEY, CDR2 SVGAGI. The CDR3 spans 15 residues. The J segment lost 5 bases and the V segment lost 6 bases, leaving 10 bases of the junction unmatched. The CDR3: CASRQPGQGKDEQYF. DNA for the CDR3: TGTGCCAGCAGGCAACCGGGACAGGGGAAAGACGAGCAGTACTTC.

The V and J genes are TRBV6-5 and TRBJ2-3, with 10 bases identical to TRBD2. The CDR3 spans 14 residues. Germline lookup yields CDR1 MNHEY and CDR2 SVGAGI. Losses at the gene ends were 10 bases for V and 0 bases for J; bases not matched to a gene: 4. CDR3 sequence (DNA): TGTGCCACTAGCGGGGGAATTAGCACAGATACGCAGTATTTT. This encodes CATSGGISTDTQYF.

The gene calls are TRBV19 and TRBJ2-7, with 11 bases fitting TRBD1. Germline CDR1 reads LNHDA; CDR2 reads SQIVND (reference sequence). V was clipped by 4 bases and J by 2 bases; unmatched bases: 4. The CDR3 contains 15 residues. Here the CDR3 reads CASSKGTGGAYEQYF. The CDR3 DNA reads TGTGCCAGTAGTAAAGGGACAGGGGGTGCCTACGAGCAGTACTTC.

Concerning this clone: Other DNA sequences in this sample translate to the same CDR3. The CDR3 nucleotides are TGTGCCAGCAGCTTAGGCGGCTATAGCAATCAGCCCCAGCATTTT. Protein product: CASSLGGYSNQPQHF. This chain links TRBV7-6 with TRBJ1-5; D is unresolved. Trimming took 1 base from V and 0 from J, leaving 7 bases between them. The CDR3 has 15 amino acids. The V gene's germline CDR1 is SGHVS and CDR2 FNYEAQ.